The source of this T cell receptor beta chain is a study of OX40 agonist ivuxolimab in advanced cancers. Study summary: Patients took ivuxolimab, an agonistic anti-OX40 (CD134) antibody. The study, taken as a whole, reports: In general, CD8+ T cells held more expanded clones than CD4+ did, on average. CD4+ and CD8+ blood T cells expanded clonally by week 6 at 0.1 to 3.0 mg/kg.

This clone has a handful of counts. No antigen is known for it. Method: immunoSEQ multiplex PCR; TCRdb's copy keeps in-frame clones and lacks some. Altogether 70,000 to 75,000 clones are present, about 86% being singletons, with the ten largest covering 0.95% to 1.4%. Germline V CDR1 and CDR2: MDHEN, SYDVKM. V gave up 7 bases and J gave up 8 bases, with 17 bases separating them. The CDR3 spans 13 residues. This clonotype was obtained from an adult with an advanced solid tumor such as melanoma, head and neck, liver or kidney cancer. The starting material was CD4+ or CD8+ T cells sorted from blood, obtained in a trial of the OX40 agonist ivuxolimab. V usage is TRBV28 and J usage is TRBJ1-2, with a possible D match to TRBD1 (5 bases). Here the CDR3 DNA reads TGTGCCAGCACCTTGGCGAGGGGCAGAGGCTACACCTTC. Its protein product is CASTLARGRGYTF.